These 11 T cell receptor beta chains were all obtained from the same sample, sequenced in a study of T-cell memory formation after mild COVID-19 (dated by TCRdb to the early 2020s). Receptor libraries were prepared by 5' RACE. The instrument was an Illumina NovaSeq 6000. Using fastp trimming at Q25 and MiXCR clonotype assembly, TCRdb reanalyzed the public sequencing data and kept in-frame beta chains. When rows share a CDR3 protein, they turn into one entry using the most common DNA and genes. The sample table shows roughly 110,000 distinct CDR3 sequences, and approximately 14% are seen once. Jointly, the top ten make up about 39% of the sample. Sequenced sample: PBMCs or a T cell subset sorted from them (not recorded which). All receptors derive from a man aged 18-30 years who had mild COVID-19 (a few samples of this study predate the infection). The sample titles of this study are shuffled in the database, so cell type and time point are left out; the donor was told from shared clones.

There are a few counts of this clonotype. The CDR3 here is CASSDNRASNQPQHF. CDR3 bases: TGTGCCAGCAGCGATAACAGGGCTAGCAATCAGCCCCAGCATTTT. This chain uses TRBV7-9 with TRBJ1-5; D may be TRBD1 (6 bases). This CDR3 contains 15 residues. V lost 5 bases to trimming and J lost 0 bases, with 11 bases between them. Germline V gene data show CDR1 as SEHNR and CDR2 as FQNEAQ (reference sequence). Full variable domain (outside the CDR3, taken from reference TRBV7-9 and TRBJ1-5): DTGVSQNPRHKITKRGQNVTFRCDPISEHNRLYWYRQTLGQGPEFLTYFQNEAQLEKSRLLSDRFSAERPKGSFSTLEIQRTEQGDSAMYLCASSDNRASNQPQHFGDGTRLSIL.

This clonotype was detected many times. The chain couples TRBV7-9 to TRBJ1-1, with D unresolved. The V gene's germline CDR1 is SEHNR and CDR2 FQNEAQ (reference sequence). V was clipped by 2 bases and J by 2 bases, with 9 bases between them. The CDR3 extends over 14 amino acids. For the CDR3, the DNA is TGTGCCAGCAGCTTAACACAGATAAACACTGAAGCTTTCTTT. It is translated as CASSLTQINTEAFF.

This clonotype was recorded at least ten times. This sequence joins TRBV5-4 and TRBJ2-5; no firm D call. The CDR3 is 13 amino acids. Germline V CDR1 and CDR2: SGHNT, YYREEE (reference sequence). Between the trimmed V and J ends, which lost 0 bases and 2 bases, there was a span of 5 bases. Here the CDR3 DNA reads TGTGCCAGCAGCTTGGTGGAACAAGAGACCCAGTACTTC. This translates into CASSLVEQETQYF.

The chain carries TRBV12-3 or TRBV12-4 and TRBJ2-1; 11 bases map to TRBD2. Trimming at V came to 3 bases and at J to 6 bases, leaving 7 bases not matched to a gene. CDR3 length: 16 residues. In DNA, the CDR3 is TGTGCCAGCAGTTTTCTAGCGGGGGGCTCCCTCAATGAGCAGTTCTTC. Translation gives CASSFLAGGSLNEQFF.

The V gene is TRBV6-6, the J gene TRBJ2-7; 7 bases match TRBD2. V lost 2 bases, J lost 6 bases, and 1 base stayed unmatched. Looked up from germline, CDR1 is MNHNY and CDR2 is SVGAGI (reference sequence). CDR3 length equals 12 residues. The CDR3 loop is CASSYGGVEQYV. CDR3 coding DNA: TGTGCCAGCAGTTACGGGGGGGTCGAGCAGTACGTC.

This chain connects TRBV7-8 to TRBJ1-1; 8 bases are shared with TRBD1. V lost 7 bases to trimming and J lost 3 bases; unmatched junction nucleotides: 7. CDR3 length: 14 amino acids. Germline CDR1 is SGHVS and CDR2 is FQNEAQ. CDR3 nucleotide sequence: TGTGCCAGCAAACGGGGGACAGGACACACTGAAGCTTTCTTT. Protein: CASKRGTGHTEAFF.

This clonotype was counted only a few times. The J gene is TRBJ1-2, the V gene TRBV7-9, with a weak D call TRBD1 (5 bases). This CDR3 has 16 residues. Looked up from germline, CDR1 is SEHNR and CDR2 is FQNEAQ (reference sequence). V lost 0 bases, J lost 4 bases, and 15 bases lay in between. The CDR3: CASSLARLGLGYGYTF. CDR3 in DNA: TGTGCCAGCAGCTTAGCGAGGTTGGGGCTTGGCTATGGCTACACCTTC.

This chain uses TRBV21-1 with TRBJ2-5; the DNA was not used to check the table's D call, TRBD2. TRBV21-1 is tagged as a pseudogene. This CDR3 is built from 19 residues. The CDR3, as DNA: TGTGCCAGCAGCAAAGTCTGTGGGGCTAGCGGGGGGGCAGAAGAGACCCAGTACTTC. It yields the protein CASSKVCGASGGAEETQYF.

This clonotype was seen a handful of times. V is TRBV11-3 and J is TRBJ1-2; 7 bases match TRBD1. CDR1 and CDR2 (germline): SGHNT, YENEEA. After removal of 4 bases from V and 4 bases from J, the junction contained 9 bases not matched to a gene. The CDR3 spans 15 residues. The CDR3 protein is CASSSDRRPSYGYTF. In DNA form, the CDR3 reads TGTGCCAGCAGCTCGGACAGGCGACCTTCCTATGGCTACACCTTC.

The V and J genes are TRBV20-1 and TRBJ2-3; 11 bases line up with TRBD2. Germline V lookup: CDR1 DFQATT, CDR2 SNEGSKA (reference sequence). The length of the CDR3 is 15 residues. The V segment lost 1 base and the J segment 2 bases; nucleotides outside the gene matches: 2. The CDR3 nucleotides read TGCAGTGCTAGAGGACTAGCGGGGTACACAGATACGCAGTATTTT. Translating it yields CSARGLAGYTDTQYF.

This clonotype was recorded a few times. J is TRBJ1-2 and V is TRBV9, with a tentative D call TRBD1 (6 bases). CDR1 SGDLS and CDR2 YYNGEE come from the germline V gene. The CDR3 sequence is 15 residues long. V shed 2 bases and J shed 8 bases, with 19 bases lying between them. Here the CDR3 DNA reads TGTGCCAGCAGCGTCACCCGCTCAGGGGTGCAGGGCTACACCTTC. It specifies CASSVTRSGVQGYTF.